Below, 26 T cell receptor beta chains from the same sample are listed, as sequenced in a study of OX40 agonist ivuxolimab in advanced cancers. Produced via immunoSEQ multiplex PCR; TCRdb's table is partial and in-frame only. The sample includes 75,000 to 95,000 clones, more than 75% of them seen just once. The sequencing used CD4+ or CD8+ T cells sorted from blood, collected in a trial of the OX40 agonist ivuxolimab. The receptors stem from an adult with an advanced solid tumor such as melanoma, head and neck, liver or kidney cancer.

This chain uses TRBV7-2 with TRBJ2-2; weak D call: TRBD2 (5 bases). The CDR3 runs 16 residues. Germline CDR1 SGHTA, CDR2 FQGNSA. Trimming shortened V by 0 bases and J by 2 bases, and 10 bases separated the two germline ends. The CDR3 loop is CASSLAGSGNTGELFF. In DNA, the CDR3 is TGTGCCAGCAGCTTAGCAGGGAGTGGTAACACCGGGGAGCTGTTTTTT.

The chain couples TRBV5-6 to TRBJ1-3; D unclear. With 5 bases removed from V and 4 bases from J, the gap between germline ends came to 13 bases. The CDR3 has 14 residues. Germline V gene data show CDR1 as SGHDT and CDR2 as YYEEEE. The chain's CDR3 is CASSKLKGGNTIYF. CDR3 nucleotide sequence: TGTGCCAGCAGTAAATTAAAGGGCGGAAACACCATATATTTT.

V is TRBV14 and J is TRBJ1-2; tentatively, D is TRBD1 (5 bases). In germline, CDR1 is SGHDN, CDR2 FVKESK. V dropped 1 base and J dropped 4 bases, with 10 bases sitting between them. The CDR3 loop spans 14 amino acids. The CDR3 spells CASSQGTGAYGYTF. Written as DNA, the CDR3 is TGTGCCAGCAGCCAAGGAACCGGGGCCTATGGCTACACCTTC. The variable domain in full, completed from reference TRBV14 and TRBJ1-2, reads EAGVTQFPSHSVIEKGQTVTLRCDPISGHDNLYWYRRVMGKEIKFLLHFVKESKQDESGMPNNRFLAERTGGTYSTLKVQPAELEDSGVYFCASSQGTGAYGYTFGSGTRLTVV.

The gene calls are TRBV29-1 and TRBJ2-3, with 7 bases fitting TRBD1. From germline, CDR1 is SQVTM and CDR2 ANQGSEA. The CDR3 is 14 amino acids. The junction had 10 bases not matched to a gene; V was cut back by 7 bases and J by 3 bases. The CDR3 bases are TGCAGCGCCTCCCCGGCAGGGGGAACAGATACGCAGTATTTT. Protein sequence: CSASPAGGTDTQYF.

V usage is TRBV19 and J usage is TRBJ2-2, with no clear D. The CDR3 contains 14 residues. The germline CDR1 and CDR2 sequences are LNHDA and SQIVND (reference sequence). V was clipped by 0 bases and J by 2 bases, with 4 bases between them. The CDR3 is CASSIDANTGELFF. The CDR3 DNA sequence: TGTGCCAGTAGTATAGACGCCAACACCGGGGAGCTGTTTTTT.

The chain links TRBV5-3 to TRBJ1-1; 8 positions agree with TRBD1. TRBV5-3 is noted as an ORF with a role that remains uncertain. CDR3 length: 18 amino acids. Losses at the gene ends were 5 bases for V and 0 bases for J; bases not matched to a gene: 15. The CDR3 coding sequence is TGTGCCAGAAGGTACTCCGGGACAGGAAACCGTATGAACACTGAAGCTTTCTTT. It is translated as CARRYSGTGNRMNTEAFF.

The chain uses TRBV11-2 and TRBJ2-3; D tentatively reads TRBD1 or TRBD2 (6 bases each). The CDR3 contains 14 residues. V lost 6 bases, J lost 4 bases, and 14 bases lay in between. Germline loops: CDR1 SGHAT, CDR2 FQNNGV. The CDR3 DNA sequence: TGTGCCAGCAGATCTATCGGGGGCGCAGATACGCAGTATTTT. Translating gives CASRSIGGADTQYF. Looking up the rest from reference TRBV11-2 and TRBJ2-3 gives the full variable domain: EAGVAQSPRYKIIEKRQSVAFWCNPISGHATLYWYQQILGQGPKLLIQFQNNGVVDDSQLPKDRFSAERLKGVDSTLKIQPAKLEDSAVYLCASRSIGGADTQYFGPGTRLTVL.

The genes are TRBV28 and TRBJ1-1; D gene ambiguous. Trimming left V 6 bases short and J 4 bases short, with 9 bases between. The CDR3 length is 12 residues. Per germline, CDR1 MDHEN and CDR2 SYDVKM. The DNA for the CDR3 is TGTGCCAGCAGACTAGTGGGCACTGAAGCTTTCTTT. Translated: CASRLVGTEAFF.

This chain connects TRBV29-1 to TRBJ2-3, with D maybe TRBD2 (5 bases). Germline CDR1 and CDR2: SQVTM and ANQGSEA. The length of the CDR3 is 10 residues. V lost 4 bases and J lost 6, with 5 bases in between. This CDR3 is CSVGEDTQYF. CDR3 DNA sequence: TGCAGCGTTGGGGAGGATACGCAGTATTTT.

This rearrangement joins TRBV6-5 to TRBJ1-1; the D is unclear. Germline CDR1 reads MNHEY; CDR2 reads SVGAGI. The CDR3 extends over 13 amino acids. The V end lost 6 bases, the J end lost 1 base, and 9 bases lay between the germline ends. CDR3 bases: TGTGCCAGCAGCCCCCGGCCGAACACTGAAGCTTTCTTT. Protein product: CASSPRPNTEAFF.

The chain combines TRBV4-3 with TRBJ2-1; 9 bases match TRBD1. V lost 3 bases to trimming and J lost 2 bases; unmatched junction nucleotides: 5. Germline CDR1 LGHNA, CDR2 YSLEER. There are 16 residues in the CDR3. CDR3 region: CASSHLGQGPYNEQFF. The CDR3 bases are TGCGCCAGCAGCCACTTAGGACAGGGGCCCTACAATGAGCAGTTCTTC.

The sample holds one count of this clone. The rearrangement uses TRBV14 and TRBJ2-1; tentatively, D is TRBD2 (6 bases). Trimming shortened V by 1 base and J by 11 bases, and 9 bases separated the two germline ends. This CDR3 is built from 12 residues. Germline-derived CDR1 and CDR2 are SGHDN and FVKESK. The CDR3 nucleotides read TGTGCCAGCAGCCAAGTAGGCGGGAAGCAGTTCTTC. Residues: CASSQVGGKQFF.

The V gene is TRBV20-1, the J gene TRBJ1-2; D remains ambiguous. Per germline, CDR1 DFQATT and CDR2 SNEGSKA (reference sequence). The CDR3 runs to 10 residues. Here the CDR3 reads CRPDLYGYTF. CDR3 nucleotide sequence: TGCAGGCCGGACCTCTATGGCTACACCTTC.

The chain recombines TRBV7-2 with TRBJ1-2; D possibly corresponds to TRBD1 (6 bases). The CDR3 totals 14 residues. The V end was cut by 1 base, the J end by 8 bases, with 14 bases between. CDR1 SGHTA and CDR2 FQGNSA come from the germline V gene. CDR3 bases: TGTGCCAGCAGCTTAGATGGGGGGCAGTGGGGCTACACCTTC. Its protein is CASSLDGGQWGYTF.

The gene calls are TRBV11-2 and TRBJ2-2; D gene unclear. Trimming removed 5 bases from V and 4 bases from J, with 11 bases in between. CDR1 is SGHAT, CDR2 FQNNGV, per germline. The CDR3 has 14 residues. CDR3: CASSAPRLTGELFF. The CDR3, as DNA: TGTGCCAGCAGCGCCCCCCGACTCACCGGGGAGCTGTTTTTT.

This sequence joins TRBV2 and TRBJ1-5, with no clear D. From germline, CDR1 is SNHLY and CDR2 FYNNEI. CDR3 length: 14 amino acids. Trimming removed 2 bases from V and 0 bases from J, with 5 bases in between. CDR3 coding DNA: TGTGCCAGCAGTGAATGGGTTAGCAATCAGCCCCAGCATTTT. Translating it yields CASSEWVSNQPQHF. The full variable domain, its missing parts supplied by reference TRBV2 and TRBJ1-5, is EPEVTQTPSHQVTQMGQEVILRCVPISNHLYFYWYRQILGQKVEFLVSFYNNEISEKSEIFDDQFSVERPDGSNFTLKIRSTKLEDSAMYFCASSEWVSNQPQHFGDGTRLSIL.

The J gene is TRBJ2-7, the V gene TRBV7-2; 11 bases map to TRBD1. CDR3 length: 13 amino acids. V lost 5 bases to trimming and J lost 6 bases; unmatched junction nucleotides: 3. Germline V CDR1 and CDR2: SGHTA, FQGNSA. CDR3 sequence: CASSGQGASEQYF. The CDR3, as DNA: TGTGCCAGCAGCGGACAGGGGGCGTCCGAGCAGTACTTC.

The chain links TRBV28 to TRBJ1-2; D unresolved. V lost 5 bases and J 5 bases, leaving 9 bases between the germline ends. This CDR3 has 12 residues. In germline, CDR1 is MDHEN, CDR2 SYDVKM. The CDR3 sequence is CASSPVIYGYTF. The DNA for the CDR3 is TGTGCCAGCAGTCCCGTTATATATGGCTACACCTTC.

The chain carries TRBV10-3 and TRBJ2-6; D possibly uses TRBD1 or TRBD2 (6 bases each). The V end was cut by 5 bases, the J end by 1 base, with 18 bases between. CDR1 is ENHRY, CDR2 SYGVKD, per germline. This CDR3 spans 18 amino acids. The CDR3 is CAISYRDSSSSGANVLTF. The DNA of the CDR3 is TGTGCCATCAGTTACAGGGACTCCTCTTCATCTGGGGCCAACGTCCTGACTTTC.

This clone was seen just once. The CDR3 sequence is CASSPLNTEAFF. As DNA, the CDR3 is TGTGCCAGCTCACCGCTAAACACTGAAGCTTTCTTT. The V and J genes are TRBV18 and TRBJ1-1; no clear D. Trimming left V 3 bases short and J 2 bases short, with 4 bases between. The CDR3 is 12 residues long. The germline CDR1 and CDR2 sequences are KGHSH and LQKENI.

The DNA of the CDR3 is TGTGCCAGCAGCTCACTCGAGTCACAGGGGTCAACTGGCTACACCTTC. Amino acids: CASSSLESQGSTGYTF. The chain carries TRBV7-9 and TRBJ1-2, with 7 bases aligning to TRBD1. Trimming at V came to 4 bases and at J to 7 bases, leaving 15 bases not matched to a gene. This CDR3 comprises 16 residues. CDR1 is SEHNR and CDR2 is FQNEAQ in the germline V gene (reference sequence).

The chain combines TRBV10-1 with TRBJ1-5; maybe TRBD1 (5 bases). V was shortened by 6 bases and J by 6 bases, with 12 bases between the two germline ends. This CDR3 contains 13 residues. CDR1 is WNHNN and CDR2 is SYGVQD in the germline V gene (reference sequence). CDR3 bases: TGCGCCAGCAGCCCCGGCGGGGGTCAGCCCCAGCATTTT. Protein: CASSPGGGQPQHF.

The V gene is TRBV7-9, the J gene TRBJ2-1, with a weak D call TRBD2 (7 bases). The CDR3 has 14 amino acids. The germline V and J ends were trimmed by 11 bases and 7 bases, with 21 bases remaining between them. Germline CDR1 reads SEHNR; CDR2 reads FQNEAQ (reference sequence). CDR3 sequence reads: CAASSGGFGNEQFF. Here the CDR3 DNA reads TGTGCCGCCTCTTCGGGGGGCTTCGGGAATGAGCAGTTCTTC. Drawing the rest from reference TRBV7-9 and TRBJ2-1, the complete variable domain is DTGVSQNPRHKITKRGQNVTFRCDPISEHNRLYWYRQTLGQGPEFLTYFQNEAQLEKSRLLSDRFSAERPKGSFSTLEIQRTEQGDSAMYLCAASSGGFGNEQFFGPGTRLTVL.

This chain connects TRBV7-2 to TRBJ2-4; unclear D gene. The CDR3 covers 13 residues. The V and J ends lost 1 base and 7 bases respectively, with 8 bases between them. Germline CDR1 and CDR2: SGHTA and FQGNSA. CDR3 coding DNA: TGTGCCAGCAGCTTAGACAGAGAGAACATTCAGTACTTC. Protein product: CASSLDRENIQYF.

V and J are TRBV5-5 and TRBJ2-7; D is perhaps TRBD2 (6 bases). Germline CDR1 SGHKS, CDR2 YYEKEE (reference sequence). V was cut by 4 bases and J by 3 bases, with 17 bases left in between. The CDR3 loop spans 15 amino acids. In DNA form, the CDR3 reads TGTGCCAGCAGCCCAGGCCGGGACTCCGGCTACGAGCAGTACGTC. Its translation: CASSPGRDSGYEQYV.

The chain combines TRBV27 with TRBJ2-5; 7 bases match TRBD2. J gave up 4 bases and V 5 bases, and 10 bases lay outside the gene matches. The CDR3 contains 15 residues. Germline CDR1 and CDR2: MNHEY and SMNVEV (reference sequence). Here the CDR3 DNA reads TGTGCCAGCAGTACGACATGGGGAGGGCGAGAGACCCAGTACTTC. Amino acid sequence: CASSTTWGGRETQYF.